A selection of T cell receptor beta chains follows, all from one sample in a study of OX40 agonist ivuxolimab in advanced cancers. Sequencing was performed with immunoSEQ multiplex PCR; in TCRdb, only in-frame clones are kept and a portion is missing. The sample shows about 76,000 clones, 85% of them seen only once. The sample consisted of CD4+ or CD8+ T cells sorted from blood, taken in a trial of the OX40 agonist ivuxolimab. The receptors originated from an adult with an advanced solid tumor such as melanoma, head and neck, liver or kidney cancer. CDR3s include the opening cysteine and the closing phenylalanine or tryptophan. A D gene is named only where the DNA matches it firmly. Clone size appears in some rows only: once, few, many, or a class for an expanded clone.

J gene: TRBJ1-4
V gene: TRBV5-6
clone size: NA
D gene: NA
CDR3 protein: CASSLGATNEKLFF
CDR3 DNA: TGTGCCAGCAGCTTGGGGGCAACTAATGAAAAACTGTTTTTT

J gene: TRBJ1-1
V gene: TRBV5-1
clone size: NA
D gene: TRBD1
CDR3 protein: CASSALGQGRTEAFF
CDR3 DNA: TGCGCCAGCAGCGCCCTGGGACAGGGGAGGACTGAAGCTTTCTTT

J gene: TRBJ1-1
V gene: TRBV5-1
clone size: NA
D gene: NA
CDR3 protein: CASSLDPFYRYTEAFF
CDR3 DNA: TGCGCCAGCAGCTTGGACCCTTTTTACAGGTACACTGAAGCTTTCTTT

J gene: TRBJ2-3
V gene: TRBV7-3
clone size: NA
D gene: TRBD2
CDR3 protein: CASSPTGTSGPTDTQYF
CDR3 DNA: TGTGCCAGCAGCCCTACCGGGACTAGCGGACCCACAGATACGCAGTATTTT

J gene: TRBJ1-2
V gene: TRBV6-1
clone size: NA
D gene: TRBD1
CDR3 protein: CASSTDRGLNYGYTF
CDR3 DNA: TGTGCCAGCAGTACAGACAGGGGGTTGAACTATGGCTACACCTTC

J gene: TRBJ1-6
V gene: TRBV7-9
clone size: NA
D gene: NA
CDR3 protein: CASTLRGPSSYNSPLHF
CDR3 DNA: TGTGCCAGCACCTTACGAGGACCAAGCTCCTATAATTCACCCCTCCACTTT

J gene: TRBJ2-3
V gene: TRBV5-1
clone size: NA
D gene: NA
CDR3 protein: CASSLGSADTQYF
CDR3 DNA: TGCGCCAGCAGCTTGGGGTCCGCAGATACGCAGTATTTT

J gene: TRBJ1-2
V gene: TRBV19
clone size: NA
D gene: NA
CDR3 protein: CASSVTGPRGYTF
CDR3 DNA: TGTGCCAGTAGTGTCACCGGGCCCCGAGGCTACACCTTC

J gene: TRBJ2-2
V gene: TRBV5-4
clone size: NA
D gene: NA
CDR3 protein: CASERRGVTGELFF
CDR3 DNA: TGTGCCAGTGAGCGCAGGGGAGTCACCGGGGAGCTGTTTTTT

J gene: TRBJ1-1
V gene: TRBV12-5
clone size: NA
D gene: TRBD1
CDR3 protein: CASGLVPTGGTEAFF
CDR3 DNA: TGTGCTAGTGGTTTGGTACCCACAGGGGGAACCGAAGCTTTCTTT

J gene: TRBJ1-1
V gene: TRBV7-9
clone size: NA
D gene: NA
CDR3 protein: CASSLAENTEAFF
CDR3 DNA: TGTGCCAGCAGCTTAGCTGAGAACACTGAAGCTTTCTTT

J gene: TRBJ2-3
V gene: TRBV2
clone size: NA
D gene: TRBD1
CDR3 protein: CASNRDRGDTQYF
CDR3 DNA: TGTGCCAGCAACCGGGACAGGGGTGATACGCAGTATTTT

J gene: TRBJ1-4
V gene: TRBV6-5
clone size: few
D gene: NA
CDR3 protein: CASRRQNNEKLFF
CDR3 DNA: TGTGCCAGCAGGCGACAGAATAATGAAAAACTGTTTTTT

J gene: TRBJ2-3
V gene: TRBV6-1
clone size: NA
D gene: NA
CDR3 protein: CASSLETTDTQYF
CDR3 DNA: TGTGCCAGCAGTCTTGAGACCACAGATACGCAGTATTTT

J gene: TRBJ2-3
V gene: TRBV11-1
clone size: NA
D gene: NA
CDR3 protein: CASSLAPTGVTDTQYF
CDR3 DNA: TGTGCCAGCAGCTTAGCGCCAACAGGAGTAACAGATACGCAGTATTTT

J gene: TRBJ2-5
V gene: TRBV18
clone size: NA
D gene: TRBD1
CDR3 protein: CASSPRTGSRFRETQYF
CDR3 DNA: TGTGCCAGCTCACCACGGACAGGGTCACGGTTTAGAGAGACCCAGTACTTC

J gene: TRBJ2-4
V gene: TRBV4-2
clone size: NA
D gene: NA
CDR3 protein: CASSRSALVGNIQYF
CDR3 DNA: TGTGCCAGCAGCCGTTCGGCACTCGTGGGAAACATTCAGTACTTC

J gene: TRBJ2-2
V gene: TRBV7-2
clone size: NA
D gene: NA
CDR3 protein: CASSPRRANTGELFF
CDR3 DNA: TGTGCCAGCAGCCCCCGGAGGGCGAACACCGGGGAGCTGTTTTTT

J gene: TRBJ1-1
V gene: TRBV6-1
clone size: NA
D gene: NA
CDR3 protein: CASSEFMGAEAFF
CDR3 DNA: TGTGCCAGCAGTGAATTCATGGGGGCTGAAGCTTTCTTT

J gene: TRBJ2-7
V gene: TRBV5-6
clone size: few
D gene: TRBD1
CDR3 protein: CASSLDDLLTGRPQQYF
CDR3 DNA: TGTGCCAGCAGCCTGGATGACCTACTGACAGGGAGACCACAGCAGTACTTC

J gene: TRBJ2-3
V gene: TRBV2
clone size: NA
D gene: NA
CDR3 protein: CASSAGQPGDTQYF
CDR3 DNA: TGTGCCAGCAGCGCCGGGCAGCCTGGGGATACGCAGTATTTT

J gene: TRBJ2-5
V gene: TRBV7-9
clone size: NA
D gene: NA
CDR3 protein: CASSKDRETQYF
CDR3 DNA: TGTGCCAGCAGCAAAGACAGAGAGACCCAGTACTTC

J gene: TRBJ2-7
V gene: TRBV4-2
clone size: NA
D gene: NA
CDR3 protein: CASSQEPSSYEQYF
CDR3 DNA: TGTGCCAGCAGCCAAGAACCGAGCTCCTACGAGCAGTACTTC

J gene: TRBJ2-7
V gene: TRBV30
clone size: NA
D gene: TRBD2
CDR3 protein: CAWGTGAGQYEQYF
CDR3 DNA: TGTGCCTGGGGGACGGGAGCGGGGCAATACGAGCAGTACTTC

J gene: TRBJ1-1
V gene: TRBV11-1
clone size: NA
D gene: NA
CDR3 protein: CASSLTAWGTEAFF
CDR3 DNA: TGTGCCAGCAGCTTGACAGCTTGGGGGACTGAAGCTTTCTTT